This T cell receptor (beta chain) emerged from a study of blood T cell repertoires in COVID-19. Overall study: T cells, B-cell-depleted T cells, or PBMCs supplied cDNA or gDNA.

The CDR3 is made up of 14 amino acids. The data were produced by immunoSEQ multiplex PCR, yet TCRdb's version contains in-frame clones alone and is incomplete. The sample carries more than 200,000 clones, around four fifths recorded once. V is TRBV21-1 and J is TRBJ1-1; the table's TRBD1 call for D was not verified on the DNA. TRBV21-1 is designated a pseudogene. This TCR was recovered from a middle-aged woman with active or convalescent COVID-19. The source material was peripheral blood. The CDR3 loop is CASSRQGENTEAFF. Written as DNA, the CDR3 is TGTGCCAGCAGCCGACAGGGGGAAAACACTGAAGCTTTCTTT.